A selection of T cell receptor beta chains follows, all from one sample in a study of cytomegalovirus exposure and HLA in healthy donors. The data were produced by immunoSEQ multiplex PCR, yet TCRdb's version contains in-frame clones alone and is incomplete. The table records fewer than 150,000 clones, about three quarters of them present only once. Source material: PBMCs. Receptor source: a woman under 40 in good health and CMV-seronegative. The CDR3 runs from the conserved cysteine through the conserved F or W. Fields, in order: clone size, V gene, D gene, J gene, CDR3 DNA, CDR3 protein. The D gene is left open where the match is weak. For some rows the clone size is stated as once, few or many, or as a class when expanded; others skip it.

clone size: -
V gene: TRBV9
D gene: -
J gene: TRBJ1-4
CDR3 DNA: TGTGCCAGCAGCCAAGAAAGCGGCTACGAAAAACTGTTTTTT
CDR3 protein: CASSQESGYEKLFF

clone size: -
V gene: TRBV5-6
D gene: -
J gene: TRBJ2-3
CDR3 DNA: TGTGCCAGCAGCTTCGGTCGCCTCGCCTATACGCAGTATTTT
CDR3 protein: CASSFGRLAYTQYF

clone size: -
V gene: TRBV29-1
D gene: -
J gene: TRBJ2-3
CDR3 DNA: TGCAGCGTGGAACAGGGTCGTAGAGATACGCAGTATTTT
CDR3 protein: CSVEQGRRDTQYF

clone size: -
V gene: TRBV7-3
D gene: TRBD2
J gene: TRBJ2-3
CDR3 DNA: TGTGCCAGCAGCTTTAGCGGGGGATCGGATACGCAGTATTTT
CDR3 protein: CASSFSGGSDTQYF

clone size: few
V gene: TRBV28
D gene: -
J gene: TRBJ2-5
CDR3 DNA: TGTGCCAGCAGCATGCGTCGGGAGACCCAGTACTTC
CDR3 protein: CASSMRRETQYF

clone size: -
V gene: TRBV28
D gene: TRBD1
J gene: TRBJ1-1
CDR3 DNA: TGTGCCAGCAGTAGAGCTCCGGGACAGATGAACACTGAAGCTTTCTTT
CDR3 protein: CASSRAPGQMNTEAFF

clone size: -
V gene: TRBV28
D gene: TRBD1
J gene: TRBJ1-1
CDR3 DNA: TGTGCCACCGAACCAAACCAGGGGGACACTGAAGCTTTCTTT
CDR3 protein: CATEPNQGDTEAFF

clone size: few
V gene: TRBV28
D gene: TRBD1
J gene: TRBJ1-2
CDR3 DNA: TGTGCCAGCAGTTTATCCGATCAGGGGGGCTATGGCTACACCTTC
CDR3 protein: CASSLSDQGGYGYTF

clone size: -
V gene: TRBV11-2
D gene: -
J gene: TRBJ1-1
CDR3 DNA: TGTGCCAGCATGTTAACAGTGAACACTGAAGCTTTCTTT
CDR3 protein: CASMLTVNTEAFF

clone size: -
V gene: TRBV28
D gene: -
J gene: TRBJ2-7
CDR3 DNA: TGTGCCAGCAGTTCAGTCTACGAGCAGTACTTC
CDR3 protein: CASSSVYEQYF

clone size: -
V gene: TRBV10-3
D gene: -
J gene: TRBJ2-1
CDR3 DNA: TGTGCCATCAGTGAGCTTCTACGGGGGAGCTACAATGAGCAGTTCTTC
CDR3 protein: CAISELLRGSYNEQFF

clone size: once
V gene: TRBV19
D gene: TRBD2
J gene: TRBJ2-5
CDR3 DNA: TGTGCCAGTAGTTACGGACTAGCGGGAGGGCCTGAGACCCAGTACTTC
CDR3 protein: CASSYGLAGGPETQYF

clone size: few
V gene: TRBV2
D gene: TRBD2
J gene: TRBJ2-2
CDR3 DNA: TGTGCCAGCAGTGACCTAGCGGGTCCCGGGGAGCTGTTTTTT
CDR3 protein: CASSDLAGPGELFF

clone size: -
V gene: TRBV6-1
D gene: TRBD1
J gene: TRBJ1-3
CDR3 DNA: TGTGCCAGCAGTGAAGTATACGGGACAGAACAATACTCTGGAAACACCATATATTTT
CDR3 protein: CASSEVYGTEQYSGNTIYF

clone size: -
V gene: TRBV19
D gene: -
J gene: TRBJ1-2
CDR3 DNA: TGTGCCAGTAGTATCGGACAGAATGGCTACACCTTC
CDR3 protein: CASSIGQNGYTF

clone size: -
V gene: TRBV5-4
D gene: -
J gene: TRBJ1-1
CDR3 DNA: TGTGCCAGCAGCTTGCGGGATTTTATGGGGACTGAAGCTTTCTTT
CDR3 protein: CASSLRDFMGTEAFF

clone size: -
V gene: TRBV7-8
D gene: -
J gene: TRBJ1-1
CDR3 DNA: TGTGCCAGCAGCCAACATGTATGGGACACCAAGAACACTGAAGCTTTCTTT
CDR3 protein: CASSQHVWDTKNTEAFF

clone size: -
V gene: TRBV9
D gene: TRBD2
J gene: TRBJ2-2
CDR3 DNA: TGTGCCAGCAGCTATGGGACTAGCGAGTACACCGGGGAGCTGTTTTTT
CDR3 protein: CASSYGTSEYTGELFF

clone size: once
V gene: TRBV6-1
D gene: -
J gene: TRBJ1-4
CDR3 DNA: TGTGCCAGCAGTGAGCACAGGGTGGGGGAAAAACTGTTTTTT
CDR3 protein: CASSEHRVGEKLFF

clone size: -
V gene: TRBV6-6
D gene: -
J gene: TRBJ2-3
CDR3 DNA: TGTGCCAGCAGTTACCAAACAGATACGCAGTATTTT
CDR3 protein: CASSYQTDTQYF

clone size: -
V gene: TRBV30
D gene: -
J gene: TRBJ1-2
CDR3 DNA: TGTGCCTGGAGTGTAGCGGTTAACTATGGCTACACCTTC
CDR3 protein: CAWSVAVNYGYTF

clone size: few
V gene: TRBV5-1
D gene: -
J gene: TRBJ2-7
CDR3 DNA: TGCGCCAGCAGCTTCCGAGCGGAGCCCTCCTACGAGCAGTACTTC
CDR3 protein: CASSFRAEPSYEQYF

clone size: -
V gene: TRBV5-8
D gene: -
J gene: TRBJ1-4
CDR3 DNA: TGTGCCAGCATACCAATAAGAGGAGATGAAAAACTGTTTTTT
CDR3 protein: CASIPIRGDEKLFF

clone size: -
V gene: TRBV12-5
D gene: TRBD2
J gene: TRBJ2-1
CDR3 DNA: TGTGCTAGTGGTTTGGTGGAGGACGGGAATTGGGTGGGACTAAATGAGCAGTTCTTC
CDR3 protein: CASGLVEDGNWVGLNEQFF

clone size: -
V gene: TRBV15
D gene: -
J gene: TRBJ2-2
CDR3 DNA: TGTGCCACCCGGCTAGCGAACACCGGGGAGCTGTTTTTT
CDR3 protein: CATRLANTGELFF

clone size: -
V gene: TRBV6-5
D gene: TRBD1
J gene: TRBJ1-2
CDR3 DNA: TGTGCCAGCAGTTCCGAACTGACAGGGTTGGATGGCTACACCTTC
CDR3 protein: CASSSELTGLDGYTF

clone size: -
V gene: TRBV5-6
D gene: -
J gene: TRBJ2-3
CDR3 DNA: TGTGCCAGCAGCGTCCTCAGGGTACCTAGCACAGATACGCAGTATTTT
CDR3 protein: CASSVLRVPSTDTQYF

clone size: -
V gene: TRBV5-6
D gene: TRBD2
J gene: TRBJ2-3
CDR3 DNA: TGTGCCAGCAGCTTGGTACGGGGGGGCCGGGACGAAGTAGATACGCAGTATTTT
CDR3 protein: CASSLVRGGRDEVDTQYF

clone size: -
V gene: TRBV10-3
D gene: -
J gene: TRBJ2-5
CDR3 DNA: TGTGCCATCAGTGATTGGACTAAACAAGAGACCCAGTACTTC
CDR3 protein: CAISDWTKQETQYF

clone size: -
V gene: TRBV4-2
D gene: -
J gene: TRBJ1-1
CDR3 DNA: TGTGCCAGCCCGGGGAACACTGAAGCTTTCTTT
CDR3 protein: CASPGNTEAFF

clone size: -
V gene: TRBV7-3
D gene: TRBD1
J gene: TRBJ2-2
CDR3 DNA: TGTGCCAGCAGCCCGGGACAGGGTGGGACCGGGGAGCTGTTTTTT
CDR3 protein: CASSPGQGGTGELFF

clone size: few
V gene: TRBV28
D gene: TRBD2
J gene: TRBJ2-1
CDR3 DNA: TGTGCCAGCAGTTCCCCGGGACTAGGTATTGGTGAGCAGTTCTTC
CDR3 protein: CASSSPGLGIGEQFF

clone size: -
V gene: TRBV5-8
D gene: -
J gene: TRBJ2-7
CDR3 DNA: TGTGCCAGCAGCTGGAGCGGTTCCTACGAGCAGTACTTC
CDR3 protein: CASSWSGSYEQYF

clone size: -
V gene: TRBV19
D gene: -
J gene: TRBJ2-3
CDR3 DNA: TGTGCCAGTAGTATACGGGAAGGGATTACAGATACGCAGTATTTT
CDR3 protein: CASSIREGITDTQYF

clone size: -
V gene: TRBV28
D gene: TRBD2
J gene: TRBJ2-7
CDR3 DNA: TGTGCCAGCACCCGGGGGGATAGGACCGCCTACGAGCAGTACTTC
CDR3 protein: CASTRGDRTAYEQYF

clone size: -
V gene: TRBV11-2
D gene: TRBD2
J gene: TRBJ2-1
CDR3 DNA: TGTGCCAGCAGCTTATACGGCGGGGGTTCTTACAATGAGCAGTTCTTC
CDR3 protein: CASSLYGGGSYNEQFF

clone size: -
V gene: TRBV7-2
D gene: -
J gene: TRBJ1-1
CDR3 DNA: TGTGCCAGCAGCTCTAGCCACAGAGGAGGTCTTCCTGAAGCTTTCTTT
CDR3 protein: CASSSSHRGGLPEAFF

clone size: -
V gene: TRBV5-1
D gene: -
J gene: TRBJ2-5
CDR3 DNA: TGCGCCAGCAGCTTGGGGACAGCGCATCAAGAGACCCAGTACTTC
CDR3 protein: CASSLGTAHQETQYF

clone size: once
V gene: TRBV6-6
D gene: TRBD1
J gene: TRBJ2-7
CDR3 DNA: TGTGCCAGCAGTTACTCGGGGACAGGGGGTTACGAGCAGTACTTC
CDR3 protein: CASSYSGTGGYEQYF

clone size: few
V gene: TRBV28
D gene: -
J gene: TRBJ1-5
CDR3 DNA: TGTGCCAGCGGGGGGGGGAGGCCCCAGCATTTT
CDR3 protein: CASGGGRPQHF

clone size: -
V gene: TRBV4-1
D gene: -
J gene: TRBJ2-3
CDR3 DNA: TGCGCCAGCAGCCGACTGTCCCATAGCACAGATACGCAGTATTTT
CDR3 protein: CASSRLSHSTDTQYF

clone size: -
V gene: TRBV5-5
D gene: -
J gene: TRBJ1-5
CDR3 DNA: TGTGCCAGCAGCTTGGAAGCGGGGGGGGTACCCCAGCATTTT
CDR3 protein: CASSLEAGGVPQHF

clone size: -
V gene: TRBV7-2
D gene: -
J gene: TRBJ2-3
CDR3 DNA: TGTGCCAGCAGCTCCAAGGGGACAATCTACACAGATACGCAGTATTTT
CDR3 protein: CASSSKGTIYTDTQYF

clone size: few
V gene: TRBV11-2
D gene: TRBD1
J gene: TRBJ2-1
CDR3 DNA: TGTGCCAGCAGCTTACGGACAGGGAGCTACAATGAGCAGTTCTTC
CDR3 protein: CASSLRTGSYNEQFF

clone size: -
V gene: TRBV19
D gene: -
J gene: TRBJ1-1
CDR3 DNA: TGTGCCAGTAGCCAGGGTCTCGAAGCTTTCTTT
CDR3 protein: CASSQGLEAFF

clone size: -
V gene: TRBV6-4
D gene: TRBD2
J gene: TRBJ2-3
CDR3 DNA: TGTGCCAGCAGTTTATCTAGCGGGGGGGCAGATACGCAGTATTTT
CDR3 protein: CASSLSSGGADTQYF

clone size: -
V gene: TRBV7-8
D gene: TRBD2
J gene: TRBJ2-1
CDR3 DNA: TGTGCCAGCAGCCTTTCGGAGTCGCGGGGGGGCGGTGAGCAGTTCTTC
CDR3 protein: CASSLSESRGGGEQFF

clone size: -
V gene: TRBV5-1
D gene: -
J gene: TRBJ2-1
CDR3 DNA: TGCGCCAGCAGCCCAAGGCCTTCCGGGACACCGTCCTACAATGAGCAGTTCTTC
CDR3 protein: CASSPRPSGTPSYNEQFF

clone size: -
V gene: TRBV9
D gene: -
J gene: TRBJ2-1
CDR3 DNA: TGTGCCAGCAGCGCAGGGACTCTCAGCTCCTACAATGAGCAGTTCTTC
CDR3 protein: CASSAGTLSSYNEQFF

clone size: -
V gene: TRBV5-6
D gene: TRBD1
J gene: TRBJ1-3
CDR3 DNA: TGTGCCAGCAGCTACTACAGGGGTCCCTCTGGAAACACCATATATTTT
CDR3 protein: CASSYYRGPSGNTIYF